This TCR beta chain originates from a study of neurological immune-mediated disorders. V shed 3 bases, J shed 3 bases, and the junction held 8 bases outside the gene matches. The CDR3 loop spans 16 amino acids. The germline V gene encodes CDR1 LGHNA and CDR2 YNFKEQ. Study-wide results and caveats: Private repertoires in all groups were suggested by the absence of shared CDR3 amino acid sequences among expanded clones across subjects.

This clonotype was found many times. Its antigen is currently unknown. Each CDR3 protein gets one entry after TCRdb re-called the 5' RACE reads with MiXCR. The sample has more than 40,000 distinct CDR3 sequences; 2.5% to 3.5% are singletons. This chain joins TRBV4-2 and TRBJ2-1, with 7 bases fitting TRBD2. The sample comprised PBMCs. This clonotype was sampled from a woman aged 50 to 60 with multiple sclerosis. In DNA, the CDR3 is TGTGCCAGCAGCCATTTGGGGGAGGGAAACTACAATGAGCAGTTCTTC. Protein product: CASSHLGEGNYNEQFF.